These T cell receptor beta chains were read from a single sample in a study of cytomegalovirus exposure and HLA in healthy donors. Assay used: immunoSEQ multiplex PCR; TCRdb lists only in-frame clones, some missing. The data show about 140,000 clones, roughly 88% seen once. Material for sequencing was PBMCs. These receptors came from a woman aged 40 to 50 in good health and CMV-seronegative. The CDR3 runs from the conserved cysteine through the conserved F or W. The D gene is left open where the match is weak. Not all rows give a size; the values are once, few, many and, for expanded clones, a class.

j_gene: TRBJ2-3; d_gene: -; abundance: -; v_gene: TRBV28; CDR3nt: TGTGCCAGCAGTTTATTGGCAACGCCTCAGTCGCAGTATTTT; CDR3aa: CASSLLATPQSQYF
j_gene: TRBJ2-7; d_gene: -; abundance: -; v_gene: TRBV30; CDR3nt: TGTGCCTGGAGGGACTTACAATTCGAGCAGTACTTC; CDR3aa: CAWRDLQFEQYF
j_gene: TRBJ1-2; d_gene: -; abundance: -; v_gene: TRBV6-1; CDR3nt: TGTGCCAGCGGCCCGACAGAAAACTATGGCTACACCTTC; CDR3aa: CASGPTENYGYTF
j_gene: TRBJ2-3; d_gene: -; abundance: -; v_gene: TRBV10-3; CDR3nt: TGTGCCATCAGTGAGCTACCCGGGGAAGATACGCAGTATTTT; CDR3aa: CAISELPGEDTQYF
j_gene: TRBJ2-7; d_gene: TRBD2; abundance: -; v_gene: TRBV28; CDR3nt: TGTGCCAGCAGTCTGACCAGGACTAGCGGTACCTACGAGCAGTACTTC; CDR3aa: CASSLTRTSGTYEQYF
j_gene: TRBJ1-3; d_gene: -; abundance: -; v_gene: TRBV18; CDR3nt: TGTGCCAGCTCACCACCGGAGTGGCAGGGTAACACCATATATTTT; CDR3aa: CASSPPEWQGNTIYF
j_gene: TRBJ2-7; d_gene: TRBD2; abundance: few; v_gene: TRBV11-2; CDR3nt: TGTGCCAGCAGCTTAGCTAGCGGGACCGAGCAGTACTTC; CDR3aa: CASSLASGTEQYF
j_gene: TRBJ2-1; d_gene: -; abundance: few; v_gene: TRBV4-2; CDR3nt: TGTGCCAGCAGCCAAGATCCGCGAGCCTCCTACAATGAGCAGTTCTTC; CDR3aa: CASSQDPRASYNEQFF
j_gene: TRBJ1-1; d_gene: -; abundance: -; v_gene: TRBV6-5; CDR3nt: TGTGCTCCTGGGGGAGGGGAGACTGAAGCTTTCTTT; CDR3aa: CAPGGGETEAFF
j_gene: TRBJ2-7; d_gene: TRBD2; abundance: -; v_gene: TRBV5-1; CDR3nt: TGCGCCAGCACCGGGACTAGCGGCAACGAGCAGTACTTC; CDR3aa: CASTGTSGNEQYF
j_gene: TRBJ2-2; d_gene: -; abundance: -; v_gene: TRBV4-2; CDR3nt: TGTGCCAGCAGCCAGGAACAGGGAAGAGGTACCGGGGAGCTGTTTTTT; CDR3aa: CASSQEQGRGTGELFF
j_gene: TRBJ1-4; d_gene: -; abundance: -; v_gene: TRBV7-8; CDR3nt: TGTGCCAGCAGCTCGAATAGGGACTATGAAAAACTGTTTTTT; CDR3aa: CASSSNRDYEKLFF
j_gene: TRBJ2-3; d_gene: -; abundance: once; v_gene: TRBV5-4; CDR3nt: TGTGCCAGCAGCTTAGGAGGGAGGACAGATACGCAGTATTTT; CDR3aa: CASSLGGRTDTQYF
j_gene: TRBJ1-5; d_gene: TRBD1; abundance: -; v_gene: TRBV28; CDR3nt: TGTGCCAGCAGTTTATTTTCAGGGGGGCGTCGCAATCAGCCCCAGCATTTT; CDR3aa: CASSLFSGGRRNQPQHF
j_gene: TRBJ2-1; d_gene: TRBD2; abundance: -; v_gene: TRBV5-1; CDR3nt: TGCGCCAGCACGGAGCGGGGGACCTACAATGAGCAGTTCTTC; CDR3aa: CASTERGTYNEQFF
j_gene: TRBJ1-5; d_gene: -; abundance: few; v_gene: TRBV2; CDR3nt: TGTGCCAGCAGTGAAGACAGGGGCAATCAGCCCCAGCATTTT; CDR3aa: CASSEDRGNQPQHF
j_gene: TRBJ2-5; d_gene: -; abundance: few; v_gene: TRBV7-2; CDR3nt: TGTGCCAGCAGCAAGGGGGACTACGAGACCCAGTACTTC; CDR3aa: CASSKGDYETQYF
j_gene: TRBJ1-5; d_gene: -; abundance: -; v_gene: TRBV27; CDR3nt: TGTGCCAGCAGTTTATTTGGGAGGGATCAGCCCCAGCATTTT; CDR3aa: CASSLFGRDQPQHF
j_gene: TRBJ2-7; d_gene: -; abundance: -; v_gene: TRBV4-1; CDR3nt: TGCGCCAGCAGCCCCCGGGACTTCCACGAGCAGTACTTC; CDR3aa: CASSPRDFHEQYF